Shown below are 23 T cell receptor beta chains from a single sample sequenced in a study of cytomegalovirus exposure and HLA in healthy donors. PCR amplification relied on 60 Vbeta primers (plus 13 Jbeta primers). Clones were sequenced by immunoSEQ multiplex PCR, and TCRdb holds only the in-frame ones, with some missing. The sample holds approximately 300,000 clones, 75% to 85% seen once. Sequencing was carried out using PBMCs. Receptors were obtained from a girl aged 2-10 years in good health and CMV-seronegative.

The rearrangement joins TRBV7-9 to TRBJ2-7; maybe TRBD2 (5 bases). This CDR3 is built from 19 residues. The germline CDR1 and CDR2 sequences are SEHNR and FQNEAQ (reference sequence). The germline V and J ends were trimmed by 3 bases and 3 bases, with 27 bases remaining between them. The CDR3 reads CASSFKIGVRTPGGYEQYF. CDR3 nucleotides: TGTGCCAGCAGCTTTAAAATCGGGGTCCGAACCCCAGGAGGCTACGAGCAGTACTTC. Looking up the rest from reference TRBV7-9 and TRBJ2-7 gives the full variable domain: DTGVSQNPRHKITKRGQNVTFRCDPISEHNRLYWYRQTLGQGPEFLTYFQNEAQLEKSRLLSDRFSAERPKGSFSTLEIQRTEQGDSAMYLCASSFKIGVRTPGGYEQYFGPGTRLTVT.

A word on this clone: An end of the junction differs from the germline gene, which may be a read error. The V call is TRBV2, the J call TRBJ2-5; TRBD2 agrees at 10 bases. The CDR3 totals 15 residues. Looked up from germline, CDR1 is SNHLY and CDR2 is FYNNEI. This CDR3 is CASSQAGGPWETQYF. CDR3 bases: TGTGCCAGCAGTCAAGCGGGGGGGCCTTGGGAGACCCAGTACTTC. Looking up the rest from reference TRBV2 and TRBJ2-5 gives the full variable domain: EPEVTQTPSHQVTQMGQEVILRCVPISNHLYFYWYRQILGQKVEFLVSFYNNEISEKSEIFDDQFSVERPDGSNFTLKIRSTKLEDSAMYFCASSQAGGPWETQYFGPGTRLLVL.

This rearrangement joins TRBV2 to TRBJ2-7; D call uncertain. CDR3 size: 14 residues. CDR1 and CDR2 (germline): SNHLY, FYNNEI. V was pared by 7 bases and J by 1 base, with 14 bases between. Written as DNA, the CDR3 is TGTGCCAGCAAAAAGGAGTTACAATCCTACGAGCAGTACTTC. It is translated as CASKKELQSYEQYF. The whole variable domain, remainder taken from reference TRBV2 and TRBJ2-7, is EPEVTQTPSHQVTQMGQEVILRCVPISNHLYFYWYRQILGQKVEFLVSFYNNEISEKSEIFDDQFSVERPDGSNFTLKIRSTKLEDSAMYFCASKKELQSYEQYFGPGTRLTVT.

This chain connects TRBV9 to TRBJ2-1; no clear D gene. Trimming shortened V by 6 bases and J by 0 bases, and 4 bases separated the two germline ends. Germline V gene sequence: CDR1 SGDLS, CDR2 YYNGEE. The CDR3 is made up of 12 amino acids. The chain's CDR3 is CASTGSYNEQFF. The CDR3 nucleotides read TGTGCCAGCACCGGCTCCTACAATGAGCAGTTCTTC.

Remarks on this clone: Other nucleotide sequences from this sample produce the same CDR3. V gene TRBV6-5 combines with J gene TRBJ2-3; TRBD2 matches at 8 bases. V was clipped by 5 bases and J by 14 bases; unmatched bases: 9. CDR3 length: 12 residues. The germline CDR1 and CDR2 sequences are MNHEY and SVGAGI. The chain's CDR3 is CASSGSGGFPYF. DNA of the CDR3: TGTGCCAGCAGTGGGAGCGGGGGATTTCCGTATTTT.

Comments on this clone: One junction end does not reproduce the germline sequence, and a read error may be involved. The V and J genes are TRBV15 and TRBJ2-1; 7 positions match TRBD2. This CDR3 spans 13 amino acids. Germline V gene lookup returns CDR1 LNHNV and CDR2 YYDKDF (reference sequence). CDR3 loop: CATSRDRSRERFF. DNA of the CDR3: TGTGCCACCAGCAGAGATCGGTCGCGGGAGCGGTTCTTC.

The chain links TRBV7-2 to TRBJ2-7; unclear D gene. V gave up 10 bases and J gave up 7 bases, with 14 bases separating them. Germline CDR1 SGHTA, CDR2 FQGNSA. This CDR3 is 11 amino acids long. CDR3 nucleotides: TGTGCCATCGAGCCCGGTTTAGAGCAGTACTTC. It codes for CAIEPGLEQYF.

The genes are TRBV28 and TRBJ1-2, with D possibly being TRBD1 (6 bases). This CDR3 contains 14 residues. Germline CDR1 reads MDHEN; CDR2 reads SYDVKM. V lost 5 bases to trimming and J lost 7 bases, with 17 bases between them. CDR3 in amino acids: CASSGAGAIGGYTF. CDR3 nucleotide sequence: TGTGCCAGCAGTGGGGCGGGGGCTATAGGTGGCTACACCTTC.

This clone turned up a few times. This chain uses TRBV7-3 with TRBJ1-1, with D tentatively TRBD1 (6 bases). The germline V gene encodes CDR1 SGHTA and CDR2 FQGTGA. Deletions cut 0 bases from V and 1 base from J, with 6 bases between. The CDR3 runs to 14 residues. CDR3 protein: CASSLTTGNTEAFF. The CDR3 nucleotides are TGTGCCAGCAGCTTAACGACAGGGAACACTGAAGCTTTCTTT.

The CDR3 sequence: CASSLRSRGRYTDTQYF. In DNA, the CDR3 is TGTGCCAGCAGCTTAAGATCTCGCGGGAGATACACAGATACGCAGTATTTT. This chain links TRBV7-3 with TRBJ2-3; 7 nucleotides align to TRBD2. CDR1 is SGHTA and CDR2 is FQGTGA in the germline V gene. V lost 1 base, J lost 2 bases, and 9 bases stayed unmatched. The CDR3 totals 17 residues.

Points on this clone: One end of the junction is discordant with germline, which a read error may explain. The chain combines TRBV19 with TRBJ2-1, with 9 bases fitting TRBD1. CDR1 is LNHDA and CDR2 is SQIVND in the germline V gene (reference sequence). This CDR3 region has 13 residues. CDR3 sequence (DNA): TGTGCCAGTAGTCCGAAACAGGGGGCGAGGAGGGTCTTC. This translates into CASSPKQGARRVF.

The chain joins TRBV18 to TRBJ2-1; 7 positions agree with TRBD2. The CDR3 runs to 17 residues. Trimming at V came to 0 bases and at J to 4 bases, leaving 9 bases not matched to a gene. The germline V gene has CDR1 KGHSH and CDR2 LQKENI. The CDR3 is CASSPPDKLAAYNEQFF. The CDR3 coding sequence is TGTGCCAGCTCACCACCGGATAAGCTAGCGGCATACAATGAGCAGTTCTTC.

The chain has TRBV10-3 and TRBJ1-5, with 11 nucleotides matching TRBD1. The CDR3 totals 16 residues. In germline, CDR1 is ENHRY, CDR2 SYGVKD. After removal of 8 bases from V and 7 bases from J, the junction contained 13 bases not matched to a gene. CDR3 residues: CAIRDKNWDRGQPQHF. The CDR3 DNA follows: TGTGCCATCCGAGATAAGAATTGGGACAGGGGGCAGCCCCAGCATTTT.

The V and J genes are TRBV18 and TRBJ1-4; possible D gene TRBD1, 6 bases. CDR1 and CDR2 from the germline V gene are KGHSH and LQKENI. V lost 6 bases and J 8 bases, leaving 16 bases between the germline ends. The CDR3 is 14 residues long. CDR3 loop: CASSPGTLGEKLFF. The CDR3 DNA sequence: TGTGCCAGCTCCCCGGGGACATTAGGGGAAAAACTGTTTTTT.

This chain connects TRBV11-2 to TRBJ2-7; D remains ambiguous. Trimming removed 0 bases at V and 0 bases at J, with 12 bases between. This CDR3 contains 16 residues. Germline values: CDR1 SGHAT, CDR2 FQNNGV. CDR3 protein: CASSLESRANSYEQYF. The CDR3 DNA reads TGTGCCAGCAGCTTAGAAAGTCGAGCGAACTCCTACGAGCAGTACTTC.

V gene TRBV19 combines with J gene TRBJ1-2, with 9 bases aligning to TRBD1. The V and J ends lost 0 bases and 3 bases, in that order; junction bases with no gene match: 5. From germline, CDR1 is LNHDA and CDR2 SQIVND (reference sequence). This CDR3 has 16 residues. CDR3 residues: CASSIDFGQGYYGYTF. CDR3 DNA sequence: TGTGCCAGTAGTATAGATTTTGGACAGGGGTACTATGGCTACACCTTC. The full variable domain, with the rest looked up from reference TRBV19 and TRBJ1-2, is DGGITQSPKYLFRKEGQNVTLSCEQNLNHDAMYWYRQDPGQGLRLIYYSQIVNDFQKGDIAEGYSVSREKKESFPLTVTSAQKNPTAFYLCASSIDFGQGYYGYTFGSGTRLTVV.

The V and J genes are TRBV7-9 and TRBJ1-4; 8 positions match TRBD1. CDR3 size: 16 residues. From germline, CDR1 is SEHNR and CDR2 FQNEAQ (reference sequence). V was pared by 1 base and J by 7 bases, with 8 bases of the junction left unmatched. CDR3 region: CASSLGETGEAEKLFF. The CDR3 DNA reads as TGTGCCAGCAGCTTAGGGGAGACAGGGGAAGCTGAAAAACTGTTTTTT.

The chain employs TRBV4-1 and TRBJ1-4, with TRBD1 matching 9 bases. The CDR3 is made up of 16 amino acids. Germline V gene sequence: CDR1 MGHRA, CDR2 YSYEKL. The V segment lost 3 bases and the J segment 7 bases; nucleotides outside the gene matches: 9. In nucleotides, the CDR3 is TGCGCCAGCAGCCACACAAAAGGGACAGGGAGTGAAAAACTGTTTTTT. Its translation is CASSHTKGTGSEKLFF.

The gene calls are TRBV14 and TRBJ1-4; TRBD1 is a possible D gene (5 bases). Per germline, CDR1 SGHDN and CDR2 FVKESK. This CDR3 contains 16 residues. With 0 bases removed from V and 5 bases from J, the gap between germline ends came to 13 bases. CDR3 sequence reads: CASSQDRGTENEKLFF. The CDR3 DNA sequence: TGTGCCAGCAGCCAAGATCGGGGGACCGAGAATGAAAAACTGTTTTTT.

V and J are TRBV7-9 and TRBJ2-7; D is perhaps TRBD1 (8 bases). V was shortened by 4 bases and J by 8 bases, with 21 bases between the two germline ends. This CDR3 contains 15 residues. From germline, CDR1 is SEHNR and CDR2 FQNEAQ (reference sequence). The CDR3 sequence: CASSSQGGKSYKQYF. CDR3 sequence (DNA): TGTGCCAGCAGCTCACAGGGGGGGAAGAGTTACAAGCAGTACTTC.

The chain joins TRBV19 to TRBJ2-2, with 13 bases matching TRBD2. Germline CDR1 is LNHDA and CDR2 is SQIVND (reference sequence). Trimming cost V 9 bases and J 7 bases; bases outside gene matches: 14. There are 17 residues in the CDR3. In DNA form, the CDR3 reads TGTGCCAGCCGAGAAGATACTAGCGGGAGGGCCGGCGGGGAGCTGTTTTTT. Translation: CASREDTSGRAGGELFF.

The V gene is TRBV2, the J gene TRBJ1-3, with D unresolved. The CDR3 extends over 15 amino acids. Trimming left V 2 bases short and J 0 bases short, with 8 bases between. Germline V gene sequence: CDR1 SNHLY, CDR2 FYNNEI. In DNA, the CDR3 is TGTGCCAGCAGTGAACAGGAAAGCTCTGGAAACACCATATATTTT. It translates to CASSEQESSGNTIYF.

The rearrangement links TRBV2 to TRBJ2-5; D is possibly TRBD1 (5 bases). The germline gives CDR1 SNHLY, CDR2 FYNNEI. CDR3 size: 10 residues. Deletions cut 7 bases from V and 6 bases from J, with 6 bases between. Here the CDR3 reads CASKGKTQYF. CDR3 sequence (DNA): TGTGCCAGCAAGGGGAAGACCCAGTACTTC.